In its sample, the clone carrying this T cell receptor (beta chain) was seen a few times. Its target is unknown. The data were taken from a study of T-cell memory formation after mild COVID-19. Looking at the study overall: Most TCR clusters belonged to a single donor.

Germline assignment: CDR1 LGHNA and CDR2 YSLEER. V shed 4 bases and J shed 3 bases, with 15 bases lying between them. The CDR3 is 15 residues long. Study-wide results and caveats: Memory from before infection featured some responding clones, which suggests cross-reactive memory joined.

MiXCR was run by TCRdb on the 5' RACE reads, yielding one entry per CDR3 protein. This sample has 300,000 to 350,000 distinct CDR3 sequences, with just under 20% found just once. The V gene is TRBV4-3, the J gene TRBJ1-2; D not resolved. This clonotype originated in a man younger than 35 who had mild COVID-19 (a few samples of this study predate the infection). Cell type and time point are not known. Sequencing was carried out using PBMCs or a T cell subset sorted from them (not recorded which). The CDR3 bases are TGCGCCAGCAGCCTCAACTGGGGTTTAGACTATGGCTACACCTTC. Amino acids: CASSLNWGLDYGYTF.